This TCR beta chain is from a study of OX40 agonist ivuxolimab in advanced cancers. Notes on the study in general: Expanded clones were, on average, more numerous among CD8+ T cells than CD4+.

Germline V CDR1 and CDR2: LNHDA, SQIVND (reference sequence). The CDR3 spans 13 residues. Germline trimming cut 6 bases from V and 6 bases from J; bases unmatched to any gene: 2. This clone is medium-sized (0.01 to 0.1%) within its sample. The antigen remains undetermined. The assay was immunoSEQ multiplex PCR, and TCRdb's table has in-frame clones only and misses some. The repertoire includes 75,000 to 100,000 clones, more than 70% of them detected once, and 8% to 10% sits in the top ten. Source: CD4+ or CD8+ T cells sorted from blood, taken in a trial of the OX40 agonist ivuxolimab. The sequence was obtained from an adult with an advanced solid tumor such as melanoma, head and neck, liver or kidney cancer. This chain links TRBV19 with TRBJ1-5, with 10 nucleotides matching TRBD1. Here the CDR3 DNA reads TGTGCCAGTAGCCGGACAGGGGGTCAGCCCCAGCATTTT. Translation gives CASSRTGGQPQHF. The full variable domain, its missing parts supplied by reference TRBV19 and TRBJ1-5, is DGGITQSPKYLFRKEGQNVTLSCEQNLNHDAMYWYRQDPGQGLRLIYYSQIVNDFQKGDIAEGYSVSREKKESFPLTVTSAQKNPTAFYLCASSRTGGQPQHFGDGTRLSIL.